What follows are 6 T cell receptor beta chains derived from one specimen sequenced in a study of cytomegalovirus exposure and HLA in healthy donors. The study ran its PCR with 60 Vbeta and 13 Jbeta primers. The table came from immunoSEQ multiplex PCR; TCRdb's copy has only in-frame clones and leaves some out. There are approximately 84,000 clones in the sample; over 65% occur only once, and over 7.5% lies in the top ten. Sequences were obtained from PBMCs. Receptors were obtained from a man aged 35 to 55 in good health and CMV-seropositive.

The chain is built from TRBV19 and TRBJ2-1; 8 nucleotides align to TRBD1. From germline, CDR1 is LNHDA and CDR2 SQIVND (reference sequence). This CDR3 has 14 residues. V shed 5 bases and J 6 bases; nucleotides not matched to a gene: 6. CDR3 nucleotide sequence: TGTGCCAGTAGTCCGATAGACAGGGGCAATGAGCAGTTCTTC. Translation gives CASSPIDRGNEQFF. The full variable domain, in which reference TRBV19 and TRBJ2-1 provide the parts outside the CDR3, is DGGITQSPKYLFRKEGQNVTLSCEQNLNHDAMYWYRQDPGQGLRLIYYSQIVNDFQKGDIAEGYSVSREKKESFPLTVTSAQKNPTAFYLCASSPIDRGNEQFFGPGTRLTVL.

The rearrangement links TRBV29-1 to TRBJ2-3, with TRBD1 identical over 7 bases. V shed 6 bases, J shed 2 bases, and the junction held 8 bases outside the gene matches. Germline V CDR1 and CDR2: SQVTM, ANQGSEA. This CDR3 contains 14 residues. The CDR3 region has the DNA TGCAGCGTCCCCTGGACAGGACCCACAGATACGCAGTATTTT. It specifies CSVPWTGPTDTQYF.

The CDR3 reads CASSLGLAGGSNEQFF. In DNA form, the CDR3 reads TGTGCCAGCAGCCTGGGACTAGCGGGGGGTAGTAATGAGCAGTTCTTC. This rearrangement joins TRBV7-3 to TRBJ2-1, with 15 bases that match TRBD2. Germline assignment: CDR1 SGHTA and CDR2 FQGTGA. The V gene end was trimmed by 5 bases and the J gene end by 7 bases; junction bases not matched to a gene: 6. This CDR3 region has 16 residues.

Worth noting for this clone: Germline is not matched at one junction end, which may reflect a read error. The V call is TRBV7-9, the J call TRBJ1-2; D gene uncertain. The CDR3 has 13 residues. Looked up from germline, CDR1 is SEHNR and CDR2 is FQNEAQ (reference sequence). The CDR3 DNA reads TGTGCCAGCAGCTTAAATAGTGGAGACGGTAGAATTTTC. This sequence encodes CASSLNSGDGRIF.

This rearrangement joins TRBV5-1 to TRBJ2-5, with D hard to call. The germline CDR1 and CDR2 sequences are SGHRS and YFSETQ. Trimming removed 0 bases at V and 2 bases at J, with 8 bases between. There are 14 residues in the CDR3. CDR3 protein: CASSLAGPQETQYF. The CDR3 bases are TGCGCCAGCAGCTTGGCTGGGCCACAAGAGACCCAGTACTTC.

The chain recombines TRBV6-4 with TRBJ1-1; no reliable D call. The CDR3 contains 14 residues. Looked up from germline, CDR1 is MRHNA and CDR2 is SNTAGT. Trimming removed 3 bases from V and 6 bases from J, with 14 bases in between. The CDR3 loop reads CASSDRGSSPEAFF. The CDR3 DNA sequence: TGTGCCAGCAGTGATCGGGGAAGTAGTCCTGAAGCTTTCTTT.